The rows below give T cell receptor beta chains drawn from one sample of a study of T-cell reconstitution after alpha-beta-depleted transplantation in children. Using its own MiXCR run on the PCR reads, TCRdb lists one record per CDR3 protein. The table lists about 590,000 distinct CDR3 sequences, under 15% of them singletons. The sequencing used PBMCs, mostly from graft donor cells, collected 360 days after TCRalphabeta/CD19-depleted stem cell transplant. All receptors come from a male patient between 5 and 17 years old who had a stem cell transplant for acute myeloid leukemia, so the T cells may come from the graft donor. The CDR3 runs from the conserved cysteine through the conserved F or W. Each record gives: J gene, V gene, CDR3 protein.

TRBJ2-1 | TRBV19 | CASGARRKYRQFF
TRBJ2-2 | TRBV7-2 | CASSPGLAGVGTGELFF
TRBJ2-5 | TRBV15 | CATSRDGPGSETQYF
TRBJ2-3 | TRBV5-1 | CASSPKIGSTDTQYF
TRBJ2-3 | TRBV20-1 | CSANLVASGTALFDTQYF
TRBJ2-4 | TRBV29-1 | CSVEIGRVKDIQYF
TRBJ2-1 | TRBV6-5 | CASSSMSPWNEQFF
TRBJ2-7 | TRBV5-1 | CASSLEPGTALREQYF
TRBJ2-7 | TRBV6-2/TRBV6-3 | CASSQHPRTGPSYEQYF
TRBJ1-5 | TRBV12-3/TRBV12-4 | CASSLGPGRQGWRIGSNQPQHF
TRBJ1-3 | TRBV28 | CASKVSGSGNTIYF
TRBJ2-1 | TRBV27 | CASSSLGNEQFF
TRBJ2-1 | TRBV7-6 | CASSLPLRSYNEQFF
TRBJ2-3 | TRBV3-1 | CASSQARAGGPTDTQYF
TRBJ2-5 | TRBV10-3 | CAISGTSGRETQYF